These 20 T cell receptor beta chains were all obtained from the same sample, sequenced in a study of T cell clonality in common variable immunodeficiency (dated by TCRdb to the mid-2010s). The receptor library was made with the immunoSEQ multiplex PCR assay. Not all clones reach the TCRdb copy of this immuneACCESS table, which keeps in-frame sequences only. Checked studies attribute under half of the gap to unresolved V genes and leave the rest unexplained. Across this sample, some 50,000 clones were tabulated and none appeared just once. The biggest ten clones account for about 1.8% of the sample. The sequencing input was peripheral blood mononuclear cells. These receptors came from a person between 18 and 75 years old in good health.

This clone was counted ten times or more. The read gets to within 3 residues of the CDR3 end, and the germline J gene fills in the rest. V and J are TRBV7-8 and TRBJ2-4; 15 nucleotides align to TRBD2. Looked up from germline, CDR1 is SGHVS and CDR2 is FQNEAQ. The CDR3 length is 14 residues. CDR3 bases read: TGTGCCAGCAGCTCGGGACTAGCGGGGGGACAT. Protein sequence: CASSSGLAGGH. In full, the CDR3 is CASSSGLAGGHQYF.

The sample holds many counts of this clone. Sequencing ends 3 residues short of the CDR3 end; the germline J gene provides the rest. J is TRBJ2-3 and V is TRBV10-1, with 10 bases lining up with TRBD1. Trimming removed 5 bases from V and 2 bases from J; junction bases left unmatched: 7. Germline V gene data show CDR1 as WNHNN and CDR2 as SYGVQD (reference sequence). CDR3 length: 16 residues. CDR3 protein: CASSRDRGVSTDTQYF. The sequenced CDR3 bases are TGCGCCAGCAGTAGGGACAGGGGAGTATCCACAGATACG.

This clone was counted many times. The CDR3 is cut off 3 residues early in the read; its end comes from the germline J gene. The chain has TRBV7-9 and TRBJ1-6; D uncertain. The CDR3 has 14 amino acids. Germline-derived CDR1 and CDR2 are SEHNR and FQNEAQ (reference sequence). V lost 1 base, J lost 7 bases, and 8 bases lay in between. CDR3 loop: CASSLDSLNSPLHF. The CDR3 DNA, read in part, is TGTGCCAGCAGCTTAGACTCTCTGAATTCACCC.

This clone turned up a few times. The read gets to within 3 residues of the CDR3 end, and the germline J gene fills in the rest. V is TRBV5-1 and J is TRBJ2-3, with 8 nucleotides matching TRBD1. CDR3 length: 14 residues. Germline CDR1 SGHRS, CDR2 YFSETQ. The part of the CDR3 DNA that was read is TGCGCCAGCAGCTTCGGGACAGGCCAAGAGACG. Amino acid sequence: CASSFGTGQET. The complete CDR3 sequence is CASSFGTGQETQYF.

This clone was counted at least ten times. Coverage ceases 3 residues before the CDR3 finishes, and the germline J gene fills in the end. V gene TRBV2 combines with J gene TRBJ2-7; weak D call: TRBD1 (6 bases). The CDR3 is made up of 12 amino acids. V lost 6 bases and J 5 bases, leaving 11 bases between the germline ends. Germline V lookup: CDR1 SNHLY, CDR2 FYNNEI. The CDR3 DNA, read in part, is TGTGCCAGCAGAGGACAGAAGAACGAG. Residues: CASRGQKNE. The entire CDR3 protein reads CASRGQKNEQYF.

This clone was seen a few times. The read is 3 residues too short to cover the CDR3 end, so that end is filled in from the germline J gene. The rearrangement joins TRBV18 to TRBJ1-5; a possible D gene is TRBD1 (5 bases). Germline V gives CDR1 KGHSH, CDR2 LQKENI. The CDR3 spans 16 residues. Trimming left V 6 bases short and J 0 bases short, with 15 bases between. The CDR3 region is CASSLTDSFSNQPQHF. Incomplete CDR3 DNA: TGTGCCAGCTCGCTAACAGACAGTTTTAGCAATCAGCCC.

Worth noting for this clone: The read ends 3 residues before the CDR3 terminus; that terminus is restored from the germline J gene. The J gene is TRBJ2-7, the V gene TRBV29-1; 14 bases are shared with TRBD2. V gave up 6 bases and J gave up 2 bases; unmatched junction bases: 6. The germline V gene has CDR1 SQVTM and CDR2 ANQGSEA. This CDR3 has 15 amino acids. The CDR3 is CSVRTSGRSTYEQYF. Partial CDR3 DNA: TGCAGCGTAAGGACTAGCGGGAGGTCTACCTACGAG.

This clone has only a few counts. The junction differs from germline at one of its ends, possibly a read error. The read halts 3 residues ahead of the CDR3 end, with the missing end drawn from the germline J gene. The V call is TRBV7-7, the J call TRBJ2-2; 13 positions match TRBD2. Per germline, CDR1 SSHAT and CDR2 FNYEAQ (reference sequence). The CDR3 contains 16 residues. CDR3 DNA, as far as it was read: TGTGCTAGCAGCTTAACTAGCGGGAGGGCCCCCGGGGAG. Residues: CASSLTSGRAPGE. The full CDR3 sequence reads CASSLTSGRAPGELFF.

This clone was seen many times. The read gets to within 3 residues of the CDR3 end, and the germline J gene fills in the rest. The chain recombines TRBV19 with TRBJ2-7; 9 bases map to TRBD2. Germline V gives CDR1 LNHDA, CDR2 SQIVND (reference sequence). This CDR3 spans 14 amino acids. V trimming: 1 base; J trimming: 5 bases; junction bases outside the gene matches: 3. CDR3 DNA (partial): TGTGCCAGTAGTATAGTCCCTAGCGGGAACGAG. Translation gives CASSIVPSGNE. The full CDR3 reads CASSIVPSGNEQYF.

This clone was recorded many times. CDR3 bases read: TGTGCCAGCAGCACGAAAGGGGGCGCAGCAAACATT. Protein sequence: CASSTKGGAANI. The whole CDR3 sequence is CASSTKGGAANIQYF. The chain carries TRBV5-4 and TRBJ2-4; 7 nucleotides align to TRBD1. The sequenced fragment ends 3 residues before the CDR3 boundary, so the rest is inferred from the germline J gene. The CDR3 has 15 residues. Germline V gene data show CDR1 as SGHNT and CDR2 as YYREEE (reference sequence). The V segment lost 4 bases and the J segment 6 bases; nucleotides outside the gene matches: 10.

This clone was picked up a small number of times. Read data end 3 residues before the CDR3 end; the end is taken from the germline J gene. The V call is TRBV7-9, the J call TRBJ1-1; possible D gene TRBD1, 6 bases. The V end lost 5 bases, the J end lost 4 bases, and 11 bases lay between the germline ends. This CDR3 has 13 amino acids. CDR1 is SEHNR and CDR2 is FQNEAQ in the germline V gene (reference sequence). CDR3 amino acids: CASSPQGGTEAFF. The part of the CDR3 DNA that was read is TGTGCCAGCAGCCCCCAAGGGGGCACTGAA.

This clone was detected ten times or more. The read gets to within 3 residues of the CDR3 end, and the germline J gene fills in the rest. The chain couples TRBV5-1 to TRBJ2-7, with 9 bases matching TRBD1. The germline V gene encodes CDR1 SGHRS and CDR2 YFSETQ. This CDR3 has 15 residues. V was clipped by 4 bases and J by 3 bases; unmatched bases: 8. This CDR3 is CASSLRRDRVYEQYF. CDR3 DNA, as far as it was read: TGCGCCAGCAGCCTACGCCGGGACAGGGTCTACGAG.

This clone was seen ten or more times. With the read ending 3 residues before the CDR3 end, the germline J gene is used to fill in that end. The rearrangement joins TRBV7-6 to TRBJ2-2; no reliable D call. V lost 5 bases to trimming and J lost 5 bases, with 12 bases between them. The CDR3 sequence is 14 residues long. Germline-derived CDR1 and CDR2 are SGHVS and FNYEAQ. CDR3 amino acids: CASSVVYKTGELFF. The DNA read from the CDR3 is TGTGCCAGCAGCGTAGTTTACAAGACCGGGGAG.

This clone was observed at least ten times. The sequence runs out 3 residues before the end of the CDR3; the remainder is reconstructed from the germline J gene. This chain joins TRBV5-1 and TRBJ2-3; D may be TRBD1 (6 bases). Trimming removed 4 bases from V and 4 bases from J, with 10 bases in between. Germline V lookup: CDR1 SGHRS, CDR2 YFSETQ. The CDR3 has 13 amino acids. The sequenced CDR3 bases are TGCGCCAGCAGCAGTGAGGGGGCAGATACG. This gives the protein CASSSEGADT. The complete CDR3 sequence is CASSSEGADTQYF.

This clone was recorded at least ten times. From the germline J gene comes the end of the CDR3, since the read stops 3 residues before it. V usage is TRBV30 and J usage is TRBJ1-2; D gene uncertain. The CDR3 runs to 12 residues. CDR1 GTSNPN and CDR2 SVGIG come from the germline V gene (reference sequence). V was trimmed by 8 bases and J by 1 base, leaving 11 bases between them. The sequenced part of the CDR3 DNA is TGTGCCGGAGGGCAGCTTAACTATGGC. Amino acid sequence: CAGGQLNYG. The full CDR3 sequence reads CAGGQLNYGYTF. Filled out from reference TRBV30 and TRBJ1-2, the complete variable domain reads SQTIHQWPATLVQPVGSPLSLECTVEGTSNPNLYWYRQAAGRGLQLLFYSVGIGQISSEVPQNLSASRPQDRQFILSSKKLLLSDSGFYLCAGGQLNYGYTFGSGTRLTVV.

This clone was counted between two and nine times. Read coverage stops 3 residues before the CDR3 terminus; the germline J gene supplies the remainder. The rearrangement links TRBV23-1 to TRBJ2-5, with 9 nucleotides matching TRBD2. TRBV23-1 is identified as an open reading frame with a role that is uncertain. V lost 3 bases, J lost 5 bases, and 16 bases stayed unmatched. The CDR3 runs 18 residues. CDR3 loop: CASSQNSGSDPKDETQYF. The part of the CDR3 DNA that was read is TGCGCCAGCAGTCAGAATAGCGGGAGCGACCCGAAGGATGAGACC.

This clone showed up many times. A single base separates this from a much larger clone, so it may be a read error. The read finishes 3 residues shy of the CDR3 end, and the germline J gene is used to complete it. The J gene is TRBJ2-2, the V gene TRBV4-2, with D possibly being TRBD2 (6 bases). The CDR3 consists of 16 residues. The V gene's germline CDR1 is LGHNA and CDR2 YNFKEQ. CDR3 bases read: TGCGCCAGCAGCCAAGATTCAGCGGAGGGTTACGGGGAG. Protein: CASSQDSAEGYGE. The whole CDR3 reads CASSQDSAEGYGELFF.

This clone was counted only a few times. The CDR3 extends 3 residues past the end of the read, so its final part is completed from the germline J gene. This sequence joins TRBV7-2 and TRBJ2-3; D is unclear. The germline CDR1 and CDR2 sequences are SGHTA and FQGNSA. The CDR3 spans 12 residues. The CDR3 bases that were read are TGTGCCAGCAGCCCCAGGAATCAGCCG. Translated, it gives CASSPRNQP. The CDR3, in full, reads CASSPRNQPQYF. The full variable domain, with the rest looked up from reference TRBV7-2 and TRBJ2-3, is GAGVSQSPSNKVTEKGKDVELRCDPISGHTALYWYRQSLGQGLEFLIYFQGNSAPDKSGLPSDRFSAERTGGSVSTLTIQRTQQEDSAVYLCASSPRNQPQYFGPGTRLTVL.

In its sample, this clone was seen a few times. The read falls 3 residues short of the CDR3 end, and the missing part is taken from the germline J gene. V usage is TRBV7-8 and J usage is TRBJ2-2; 11 nucleotides line up with TRBD2. Per germline, CDR1 SGHVS and CDR2 FQNEAQ. CDR3 length: 16 amino acids. Losses at the gene ends were 5 bases for V and 7 bases for J; bases not matched to a gene: 9. The CDR3 protein is CASSQTTSGAIGELFF. CDR3 DNA (partial): TGTGCCAGCAGCCAAACGACTAGCGGGGCAATCGGGGAG.

About this clone itself: One end of the junction is discordant with germline, which a read error may explain. The read terminates 3 residues before the CDR3 end, so the remaining end is supplied by the germline J gene. Other DNA sequences in this sample translate to the same CDR3. The chain has TRBV7-9 and TRBJ1-3, with D possibly being TRBD1 (6 bases). The CDR3 contains 15 residues. From germline, CDR1 is SEHNR and CDR2 FQNEAQ (reference sequence). CDR3 DNA (partial): TGTGCCAGCAGCTCGCCGGGACACCTCCTGGACACG. It codes for CASSSPGHLLDT. From start to end, the CDR3 is CASSSPGHLLDTIYF.